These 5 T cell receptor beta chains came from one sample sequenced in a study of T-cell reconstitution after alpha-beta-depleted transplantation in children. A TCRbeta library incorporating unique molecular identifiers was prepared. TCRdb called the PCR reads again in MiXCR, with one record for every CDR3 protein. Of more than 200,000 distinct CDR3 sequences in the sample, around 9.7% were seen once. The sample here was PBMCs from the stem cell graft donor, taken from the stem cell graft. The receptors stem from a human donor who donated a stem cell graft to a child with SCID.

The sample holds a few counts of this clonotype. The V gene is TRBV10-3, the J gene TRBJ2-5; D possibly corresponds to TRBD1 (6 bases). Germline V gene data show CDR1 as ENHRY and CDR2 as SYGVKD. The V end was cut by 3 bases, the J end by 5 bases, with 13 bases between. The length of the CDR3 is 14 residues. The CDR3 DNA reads TGTGCCATCAGTGACAGGGGCCGGGTGGAGACCCAGTACTTC. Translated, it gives CAISDRGRVETQYF.

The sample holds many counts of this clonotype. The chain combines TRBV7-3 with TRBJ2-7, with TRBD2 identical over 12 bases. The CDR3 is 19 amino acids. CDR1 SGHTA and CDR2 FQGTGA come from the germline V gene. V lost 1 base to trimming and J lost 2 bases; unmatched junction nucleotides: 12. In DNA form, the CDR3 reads TGTGCCAGCAGCTTAAAGGTCGCTCGGACTAGCGGGGAAGCCTACGAGCAGTACTTC. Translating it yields CASSLKVARTSGEAYEQYF.

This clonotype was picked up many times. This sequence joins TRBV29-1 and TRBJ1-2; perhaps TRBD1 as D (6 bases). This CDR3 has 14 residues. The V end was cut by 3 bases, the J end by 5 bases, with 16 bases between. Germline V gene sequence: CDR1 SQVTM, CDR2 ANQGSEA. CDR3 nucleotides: TGCAGCGTTGATATCAGGGGCCCAAATTATGGCTACACCTTC. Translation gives CSVDIRGPNYGYTF.

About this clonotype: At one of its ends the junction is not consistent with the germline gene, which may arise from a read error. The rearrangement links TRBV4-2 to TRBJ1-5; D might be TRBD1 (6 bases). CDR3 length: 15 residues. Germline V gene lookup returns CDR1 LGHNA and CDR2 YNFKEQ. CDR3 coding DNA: TGTGCCAGCAGCCAACAACAGGGACCCATTCAGCCCCAGCGTTTT. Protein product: CASSQQQGPIQPQRF.

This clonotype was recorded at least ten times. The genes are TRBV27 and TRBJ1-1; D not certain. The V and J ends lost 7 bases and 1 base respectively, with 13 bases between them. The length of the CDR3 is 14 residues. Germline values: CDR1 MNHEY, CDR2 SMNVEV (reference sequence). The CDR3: CASKKVRQNTEAFF. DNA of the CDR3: TGTGCCAGCAAAAAGGTTCGGCAGAACACTGAAGCTTTCTTT.